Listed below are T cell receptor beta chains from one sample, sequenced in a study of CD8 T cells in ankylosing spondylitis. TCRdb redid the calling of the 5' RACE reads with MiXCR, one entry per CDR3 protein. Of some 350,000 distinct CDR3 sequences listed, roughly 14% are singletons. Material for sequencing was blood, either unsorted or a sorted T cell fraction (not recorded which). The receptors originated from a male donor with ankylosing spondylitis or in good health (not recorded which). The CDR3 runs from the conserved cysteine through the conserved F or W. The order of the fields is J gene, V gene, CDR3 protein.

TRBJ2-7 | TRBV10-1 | CASSELSWDRGGQYF
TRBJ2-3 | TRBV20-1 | CSAEAGTSEVDTQYF
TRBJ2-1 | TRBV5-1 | CASSRDFELYNEQFF
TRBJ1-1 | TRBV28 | CASAIGLANTEAFF
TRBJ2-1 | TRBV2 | CASSERGVAYNEQFF
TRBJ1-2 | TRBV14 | CASSRGGLGYGYTF
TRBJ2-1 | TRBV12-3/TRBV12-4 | CASSFKGAGEQFF
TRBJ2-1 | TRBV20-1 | CSARDRRGGPAEQFF
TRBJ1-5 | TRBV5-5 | CASSFQAEQPQHF
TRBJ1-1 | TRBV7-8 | CATTSVVVGNTEAFF
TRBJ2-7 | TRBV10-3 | CAISGQGESYEQYF
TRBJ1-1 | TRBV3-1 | CASSHHGSPDTEAFF
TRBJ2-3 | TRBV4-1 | CASSPEVRSGADTQYF
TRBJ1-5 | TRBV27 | CASGGGLGQPQHF
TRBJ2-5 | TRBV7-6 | CASSPLGGSQETQYF
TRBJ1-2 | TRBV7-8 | CASSLEGQGYGYTF
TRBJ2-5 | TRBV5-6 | CASSPFTQETQYF
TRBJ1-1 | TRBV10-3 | CAISEGQGGTEAFF
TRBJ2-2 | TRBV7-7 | CASSANTGELFF
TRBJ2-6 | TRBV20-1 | CSAKGGLNFPSGANVLTF
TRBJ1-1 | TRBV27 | CASRSGQLNTEAFF
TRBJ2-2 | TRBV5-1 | CASSAGTLNTGELFF
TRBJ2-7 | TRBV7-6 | CASSLEYPGQGGEQYF
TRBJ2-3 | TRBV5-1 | CASSPSGYSTDTQYF
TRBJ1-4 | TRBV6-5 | CASSYWAATNEKLFF